Here is one T cell receptor beta chain with its context. Its antigen is unidentified. The data stem from a study of graft-versus-host responses after intestinal transplantation. Whole-study context: All recipients got anti-thymocyte globulin induction, then tacrolimus and steroids for approximately 3 years. General study points: High graft-versus-host to host-versus-graft clonal ratios were found in allografts of patients who had graft-donor T cell macrochimerism.

Clones were read by immunoSEQ multiplex PCR, and TCRdb kept only the in-frame ones, dropping some. This sample has 90,000 to 95,000 clones, with about 93% found just once. The CDR3 sequence is 16 residues long. Trimming pared 0 bases from V and 0 bases from J, leaving 10 bases between. CDR1 PRHDT and CDR2 FYEKMQ come from the germline V gene (reference sequence). The V gene is TRBV13, the J gene TRBJ2-3; D may be TRBD2 (6 bases). This clonotype was sampled from a human donor who received an intestinal transplant. The input for sequencing was unstimulated CD8+ T cells sorted from spleen or lymph node cells, taken before intestinal transplant. The CDR3 here is CASSLGDYRSTDTQYF. In DNA, the CDR3 is TGTGCCAGCAGCTTAGGGGACTACAGAAGCACAGATACGCAGTATTTT.